This TCR beta chain was captured by sequencing in a study of T cells in Graves' hyperthyroidism and ophthalmopathy (dated 2019 in TCRdb). For the wider study: Peripheral blood was collected at initial diagnosis, before any treatment. After blood sampling, hyperthyroidism patients were treated with methimazole at a starting dose of 30 mg daily, and ophthalmopathy patients were treated with high-dose intravenous methylprednisolone. The roughly 91 discovery patients were randomly divided into training and test sets at a 7:3 ratio. To identify TCR V-J signatures that set the groups apart, the researchers used a discovery cohort of more than 95 patients, made up of 40 to 45 with Graves' ophthalmopathy and about 60 with stable Graves' hyperthyroidism. Prospective prediction of ophthalmopathy was tested in an independent validation cohort consisting of some 19 hyperthyroidism patients and approximately 16 patients who later progressed to ophthalmopathy. The paper describes TCR Vbeta CDR3 sequencing of 140 or so peripheral blood samples, made up of roughly 45 ophthalmopathy patients, roughly 80 hyperthyroidism patients and 17 progressor patients. In addition, the study compared T-cell repertoires in thyroid tissue and in blood from five or six Graves' hyperthyroidism patients. The research as a whole found: Blood samples also contained most of the expanded thyroid clonotypes (frequency above 0.001), which suggests that blood repertoires may reflect thyroid immune responses. During validation, the model predicted progression to ophthalmopathy a median of around six months ahead of onset, with 70.59% sensitivity and around 73% specificity. A 13 V-J signature model separated ophthalmopathy from stable hyperthyroidism, with approximately 87% sensitivity and about 81% specificity in cross-validation and 80%/75% in testing. Sample size was not statistically predetermined, and investigators were not blinded to group allocation.

The germline V and J ends show losses of 2 bases and 5 bases respectively, and no gene match explains 8 bases of the junction. Measured from the cysteine to the phenylalanine, the CDR3 is 15 residues long. The kept DNA is CDR3 alone, 45 bases in frame from the first base. This clonotype turned up a few times. Its target antigen remains unknown. Base-call qualities are not available, and no considerably larger clone is one nucleotide away. Graves' hyperthyroidism was defined as stable when no progression to ophthalmopathy occurred over 18 months of follow-up. Hyperthyroidism patients were newly diagnosed, had a disease duration of under 2 months, and were aged 18 to 65 years. The study excluded patients with uncontrolled infections, other autoimmune diseases, pregnancy or lactation. Diagnoses were based on clinical symptoms, serum thyroxine and TRAb, thyroid ultrasound and orbital computed tomography. Ficoll-Paque density gradient centrifugation was used to isolate PBMCs from about 10 ml of fresh peripheral blood. Total RNA was extracted using Trizol reagent, and RNA quality was assessed on an Agilent 2100 Bioanalyzer.

Amplification of TCR beta CDR3 regions was carried out from RNA transcripts. The first round of RT-PCR for the TCR CDR3 was performed with the HTBI primer set and the Qiagen OneStep RT-PCR kit. Libraries were constructed in a second round of multiplex PCR, after which size selection and purification were performed. The libraries were sequenced on an Illumina HiSeq2000 using paired-end 100 bp reads. As for the authors' bioinformatics: SOAPnuke was used to process the raw data, removing reads that contained adapters or uncalled bases, had a mean Phred below 15, or lacked an exact match to the constant primer or identifier. High-quality paired reads were merged using COPE v1.2.5, and each unique nucleotide sequence was defined as a clonotype. MiTCR v1.1 was used to align clonotypes to the IMGT TRBV, TRBD and TRBJ reference segments. Only V-J combinations with frequency above 0.0001, covering about 99% of repertoires, were analysed. The TCS score was defined as the ratio of F50 (clonal expansion) to E x V (chaos), calculated using BLOSUM62-based TCRdist between CDR3 peptides within each V-J. Welch's t-statistics and random forest reduced 450 to 600 V-J features to under 15, which were used in a naive Bayes classifier (R e1071). TCRdb itself trimmed the public reads at Q25 with fastp, ran MiXCR and retained productive beta chains. Each entry is one CDR3 protein sequence, shown with its most common DNA and genes. None of the V and J calls come from the authors' own analysis; TCRdb made them. Within this sample are fewer than 900,000 distinct CDR3 sequences, with roughly 17% of them counted one time only. The leading ten clones occupy 8.4% of the sample.

The sequence was collected from a man between 18 and 35 years old with Graves' hyperthyroidism. What was sequenced was blood. Recombination linked TRBV12-3 or TRBV12-4 to TRBJ2-5, and 7 bases in between align with TRBD2. The CDR3 protein is CASSLRLRELETQYF. The sequence in DNA is TGTGCCAGCAGTTTACGCTTGCGGGAGTTGGAGACCCAGTACTTC.